The 21 T cell receptor beta chains reported below all come from one sample, sequenced in a study of regulatory T cells in long-lasting Graves disease. Noted time point: newly diagnosed GD, antithyroid drugs for less than 3 months. Preparation of the TCR library used RNA extracted from PBMCs. Arm-PCR of CDR3 regions and iRepertoire HTBI primers were the basis on which TCR beta libraries were built. TCRdb redid the calling of the multiplex PCR reads with MiXCR, one entry per CDR3 protein. Of some 230,000 distinct CDR3 sequences in the sample, around 17% were seen once. Source: peripheral blood mononuclear cells (PBMCs), taken at new diagnosis, from a patient treated with antithyroid drugs. These receptors were obtained from a female donor with Graves disease.

This clonotype occurred a few times. The J gene is TRBJ2-1, the V gene TRBV15; TRBD2 matches 10 bases. Germline CDR1 LNHNV, CDR2 YYDKDF (reference sequence). Losses at the gene ends were 3 bases for V and 0 bases for J; bases not matched to a gene: 2. The CDR3 loop spans 16 amino acids. The CDR3 protein is CATSSPSGSSYNEQFF. The CDR3, as DNA: TGTGCCACCAGCAGCCCTAGCGGGAGCTCCTACAATGAGCAGTTCTTC.

Points on this clonotype: A much larger clone differs from this one at a single base, so this may be a read error. The rearrangement links TRBV11-2 to TRBJ2-1; D call uncertain. This CDR3 has 11 amino acids. Trimming shortened V by 4 bases and J by 11 bases, and 9 bases separated the two germline ends. Germline V gene data show CDR1 as SGHAT and CDR2 as FQNNGV. The CDR3 loop is CASSSDLKQFF. CDR3 nucleotide sequence: TGTGCCAGCAGCTCGGACCTGAAGCAGTTCTTC. The full variable domain, in which reference TRBV11-2 and TRBJ2-1 provide the parts outside the CDR3, is EAGVAQSPRYKIIEKRQSVAFWCNPISGHATLYWYQQILGQGPKLLIQFQNNGVVDDSQLPKDRFSAERLKGVDSTLKIQPAKLEDSAVYLCASSSDLKQFFGPGTRLTVL.

This chain uses TRBV28 with TRBJ1-4; possibly TRBD1 for D (6 bases). Per germline, CDR1 MDHEN and CDR2 SYDVKM. The V end was cut by 4 bases, the J end by 3 bases, with 15 bases between. The CDR3 runs 16 residues. Here the CDR3 DNA reads TGTGCCAGCAGTTCGACAGGATATGGGGCTAATGAAAAACTGTTTTTT. Protein: CASSSTGYGANEKLFF.

The chain joins TRBV7-6 to TRBJ2-7, with D maybe TRBD2 (9 bases). V lost 5 bases to trimming and J lost 4 bases, with 24 bases between them. This CDR3 comprises 17 residues. Germline-derived CDR1 and CDR2 are SGHVS and FNYEAQ. CDR3 in amino acids: CASSQDRGGTSSYEQYF. DNA of the CDR3: TGTGCCAGCAGCCAAGACAGGGGCGGGACTAGCAGTTACGAGCAGTACTTC. The full variable domain, its missing parts supplied by reference TRBV7-6 and TRBJ2-7, is GAGVSQSPRYKVTKRGQDVALRCDPISGHVSLYWYRQALGQGPEFLTYFNYEAQQDKSGLPNDRFSAERPEGSISTLTIQRTEQRDSAMYRCASSQDRGGTSSYEQYFGPGTRLTVT.

The J gene is TRBJ2-7, the V gene TRBV9; TRBD2 matches at 14 bases. Germline CDR1 reads SGDLS; CDR2 reads YYNGEE. The CDR3 totals 16 residues. Trimming at V came to 0 bases and at J to 6 bases, leaving 5 bases not matched to a gene. In nucleotides, the CDR3 is TGTGCCAGCAGCGTAGAGGGGACTAGCGGGAGAGGCGAGCAGTACTTC. As protein: CASSVEGTSGRGEQYF.

This clonotype was picked up many times. V and J are TRBV3-1 and TRBJ2-5; D is uncertain. The V gene's germline CDR1 is LGHDT and CDR2 YNNKEL (reference sequence). The CDR3 is 14 amino acids. Trimming shortened V by 3 bases and J by 4 bases, and 12 bases separated the two germline ends. In DNA form, the CDR3 reads TGTGCCAGCAGCCACGGGCGAGGTCGAGAGACCCAGTACTTC. This translates into CASSHGRGRETQYF.

A remark on this clonotype: Since a much larger clone is just one base distant, this may be a read error. V and J are TRBV6-5 and TRBJ1-1; D unresolved. V was pared by 8 bases and J by 1 base, with 11 bases between. CDR1 and CDR2 from the germline V gene are MNHEY and SVGAGI. CDR3 length: 13 amino acids. The CDR3 region is CASGWTPNTEAFF. The CDR3 coding sequence is TGTGCCAGCGGTTGGACGCCGAACACTGAAGCTTTCTTT.

This clonotype was seen ten or more times. The J gene is TRBJ1-6, the V gene TRBV28; a weak D match, TRBD1 (5 bases). Germline assignment: CDR1 MDHEN and CDR2 SYDVKM. This CDR3 spans 15 amino acids. Trimming removed 4 bases at V and 10 bases at J, with 17 bases between. CDR3 amino acids: CASSSPGTAESPLHF. CDR3 nucleotide sequence: TGTGCCAGCAGTTCCCCCGGGACTGCGGAATCACCCCTCCACTTT.

In this sample, this clonotype turned up many times. The chain couples TRBV10-3 to TRBJ2-2; the D gene could be TRBD1 or TRBD2 (6 bases each). Trimming took off 8 bases at V and 4 bases at J, with 17 bases between the two ends. Germline CDR1 and CDR2: ENHRY and SYGVKD. This CDR3 is 15 amino acids long. The CDR3 DNA is TGTGCCATCGGCCCGGGGGCGGAGAGCACCGGGGAGCTGTTTTTT. Its translation is CAIGPGAESTGELFF.

The chain couples TRBV28 to TRBJ2-1; 10 bases map to TRBD2. There are 18 residues in the CDR3. Trimming took 4 bases from V and 0 from J; bases not matched to a gene: 9. The germline V gene encodes CDR1 MDHEN and CDR2 SYDVKM. The CDR3: CASSSPSSGRDSYNEQFF. CDR3 nucleotides: TGTGCCAGCAGTTCCCCCTCGAGCGGGAGGGACTCCTACAATGAGCAGTTCTTC. Complete variable domain (other parts from reference TRBV28 and TRBJ2-1): DVKVTQSSRYLVKRTGEKVFLECVQDMDHENMFWYRQDPGLGLRLIYFSYDVKMKEKGDIPEGYSVSREKKERFSLILESASTNQTSMYLCASSSPSSGRDSYNEQFFGPGTRLTVL.

The V and J genes are TRBV4-2 and TRBJ2-1; 12 positions match TRBD2. After removal of 0 bases from V and 2 bases from J, the junction contained 8 bases not matched to a gene. The CDR3 has 19 amino acids. CDR1 LGHNA and CDR2 YNFKEQ come from the germline V gene. CDR3 sequence (DNA): TGTGCCAGCAGCCAAGAAGCTAGCGGGAGGGCCGGACCCTACAATGAGCAGTTCTTC. As protein: CASSQEASGRAGPYNEQFF.

V and J are TRBV7-9 and TRBJ2-7; D unclear. Germline V lookup: CDR1 SEHNR, CDR2 FQNEAQ (reference sequence). CDR3 length equals 13 residues. Trimming took 7 bases from V and 0 from J, leaving 10 bases between them. CDR3 nucleotide sequence: TGTGCCAGCACCCCAGTGACCTCCTACGAGCAGTACTTC. Translation: CASTPVTSYEQYF.

As concerns this clonotype: A far larger clone is a single base away, which makes a read error likely. The chain has TRBV12-3 or TRBV12-4 and TRBJ2-3; possibly TRBD1 for D (7 bases). The better agreement between TRBJ2-1 and the DNA end casts doubt on the J call. This CDR3 region has 15 residues. CDR3 in DNA: TGTGCCAGCAGTAGAACGGACAGGACGGGGGATGAGCAGTTCTTC. Amino acids: CASSRTDRTGDEQFF.

The table lists this clonotype with many counts. This chain uses TRBV24-1 with TRBJ2-1; a possible D gene is TRBD2 (5 bases). V was cut by 2 bases and J by 9 bases, with 10 bases left in between. The CDR3 covers 13 residues. CDR1 and CDR2 from the germline V gene are KGHDR and SFDVKD. CDR3 residues: CATSDSPGSEQFF. In nucleotides, the CDR3 is TGTGCCACCAGTGATTCCCCGGGAAGTGAGCAGTTCTTC.

There are many counts of this clonotype. This chain uses TRBV24-1 with TRBJ2-1; 9 positions match TRBD1. The CDR3 contains 14 residues. In germline, CDR1 is KGHDR, CDR2 SFDVKD. Unmatched junction bases numbered 3, after V lost 9 bases and J lost 1 base. CDR3 coding DNA: TGTGCCACCTCCGGGACAGGGTCCTACAATGAGCAGTTCTTC. Translated, it gives CATSGTGSYNEQFF.

This clonotype was picked up a small number of times. The gene calls are TRBV6-2 or TRBV6-3 and TRBJ2-1; D is ambiguous. V lost 2 bases, J lost 6 bases, and 17 bases lay in between. The CDR3 totals 16 residues. Germline V gene sequence: CDR1 MNHEY, CDR2 SVGEGT. In nucleotides, the CDR3 is TGTGCCAGCAGTTACGCCAGCCGCGGTACGTCCAATGAGCAGTTCTTC. Amino acids: CASSYASRGTSNEQFF.

The table lists this clonotype with many counts. CDR3 residues: CASATSNTEAFF. The CDR3 DNA follows: TGTGCCAGCGCCACCTCGAACACTGAAGCTTTCTTT. The chain combines TRBV19 with TRBJ1-1, with D unresolved. Trimming cost V 9 bases and J 1 base, with 9 bases left between them. The length of the CDR3 is 12 residues. Germline CDR1 reads LNHDA; CDR2 reads SQIVND (reference sequence).

This clonotype was seen at least ten times. This chain uses TRBV19 with TRBJ1-1, with D possibly matching TRBD1 (5 bases). The V and J ends lost 2 bases and 0 bases respectively, with 13 bases between them. Germline lookup yields CDR1 LNHDA and CDR2 SQIVND (reference sequence). The CDR3 contains 16 residues. CDR3 nucleotides: TGTGCCAGTAGTATAAGGCCAGGGCCCTTGAACACTGAAGCTTTCTTT. This codes for CASSIRPGPLNTEAFF.

The chain employs TRBV28 and TRBJ2-5; TRBD2 aligns across 8 bases. Judging by the DNA end, TRBJ2-1 fits better; the J call may be wrong. This CDR3 is 16 amino acids long. Germline V lookup: CDR1 MDHEN, CDR2 SYDVKM. CDR3 sequence (DNA): TGTGCCAGCAGATCCCCGGGGGGGGCGCGTTGGGTTGAGCAGTTCTTC. This sequence encodes CASRSPGGARWVEQFF.

In its sample, this clonotype was seen many times. The chain carries TRBV28 and TRBJ1-1; D remains unclear. CDR3 length equals 13 residues. Trimming stripped 6 bases from V and 2 bases from J, with 10 bases between. Germline V gene lookup returns CDR1 MDHEN and CDR2 SYDVKM. CDR3 region: CASRWMGNTEAFF. The CDR3, as DNA: TGTGCCAGCAGGTGGATGGGAAACACTGAAGCTTTCTTT. Looking up the rest from reference TRBV28 and TRBJ1-1 gives the full variable domain: DVKVTQSSRYLVKRTGEKVFLECVQDMDHENMFWYRQDPGLGLRLIYFSYDVKMKEKGDIPEGYSVSREKKERFSLILESASTNQTSMYLCASRWMGNTEAFFGQGTRLTVV.

In regard to this clonotype: No conserved phenylalanine or tryptophan is present at the end of the CDR3, so a read error is the likely explanation. The DNA is omitted, as the CDR3 cannot be located on it reliably, and the CDR3 follows TCRdb's listing. Here the CDR3 reads CASSPGRALGTEDFV. The chain uses TRBV18 and TRBJ1-1; no DNA check was done on the table's D call, TRBD1. The germline CDR1 and CDR2 sequences are KGHSH and LQKENI. Inclusive of both ends, the CDR3 amounts to 15 amino acids.